Listed here are 9 T cell receptor beta chains from one sample, sequenced in a study of T cells in localized non-small cell lung cancer. Measured with immunoSEQ multiplex PCR; TCRdb has only the in-frame clones, and not every one. The sample shows tens of thousands of clones, more than 75% of them seen only once. The sequencing used peripheral blood, collected before any cancer treatment. These receptors originate from a male donor aged 60 or older with stage I squamous cell lung carcinoma.

This sequence joins TRBV29-1 and TRBJ1-6; D is unclear. Trimming removed 4 bases at V and 7 bases at J, with 11 bases between. This CDR3 contains 13 residues. The V gene's germline CDR1 is SQVTM and CDR2 ANQGSEA. CDR3 sequence reads: CSVGEGRNSPLHF. CDR3 in DNA: TGCAGCGTTGGCGAGGGCCGAAATTCACCCCTCCACTTT.

The genes are TRBV6-5 and TRBJ1-2; D is ambiguous. Trimming shortened V by 4 bases and J by 2 bases, and 11 bases separated the two germline ends. CDR1 MNHEY and CDR2 SVGAGI come from the germline V gene. This CDR3 contains 14 residues. The CDR3 DNA follows: TGTGCCAGCAGTTTGGGCCTATTGAACTATGGCTACACCTTC. Amino acid sequence: CASSLGLLNYGYTF.

This rearrangement joins TRBV5-1 to TRBJ2-7, with D possibly TRBD2 on 6 matching bases. Trimming left V 2 bases short and J 0 bases short, with 9 bases between. The germline V gene encodes CDR1 SGHRS and CDR2 YFSETQ. CDR3 size: 14 residues. The CDR3 sequence: CASSFAGNSYEQYF. The CDR3 coding sequence is TGCGCCAGCAGCTTCGCGGGGAACTCCTACGAGCAGTACTTC.

This rearrangement joins TRBV5-1 to TRBJ2-5, with D unclear. This CDR3 contains 12 residues. In germline, CDR1 is SGHRS, CDR2 YFSETQ. The V and J ends lost 4 bases and 6 bases respectively, with 10 bases between them. In DNA, the CDR3 is TGCGCCAGCAGCGAACCCACCAAGACCCAGTACTTC. It yields the protein CASSEPTKTQYF.

The J gene is TRBJ2-6, the V gene TRBV4-3; no reliable D call. The germline gives CDR1 LGHNA, CDR2 YSLEER. The ends were cut back, 0 bases at V and 0 bases at J, with 9 bases in the middle. This CDR3 is 17 amino acids long. Here the CDR3 DNA reads TGCGCCAGCAGCCAAGATAGTTGGCTCTCTGGGGCCAACGTCCTGACTTTC. Protein: CASSQDSWLSGANVLTF.

The chain carries TRBV7-2 and TRBJ1-5; D call uncertain. CDR1 and CDR2 (germline): SGHTA, FQGNSA. CDR3 length: 14 amino acids. The V gene lost 5 bases and the J gene lost 1 base, with 9 bases spanning the gap. CDR3: CASSQALSNQPQHF. For the CDR3, the DNA is TGTGCCAGCAGCCAAGCGTTAAGCAATCAGCCCCAGCATTTT.

The chain links TRBV19 to TRBJ1-5, with 9 bases that match TRBD1. V lost 4 bases and J lost 6; bases outside the gene matches: 22. The CDR3 has 20 residues. CDR1 and CDR2 from the germline V gene are LNHDA and SQIVND (reference sequence). The CDR3 region has the DNA TGTGCCAGTAGTAGAAAAGGGGACAGGGTCCCTTCGACGGTGGGTCAGCCCCAGCATTTT. Translating gives CASSRKGDRVPSTVGQPQHF.

Written as DNA, the CDR3 is TGCAGCGTTGATATAGGGACAGGGCACCAAGAGACCCAGTACTTC. Its protein product is CSVDIGTGHQETQYF. The V gene is TRBV29-1, the J gene TRBJ2-5, with TRBD1 matching 9 bases. This CDR3 has 15 residues. Germline loops: CDR1 SQVTM, CDR2 ANQGSEA. J gave up 0 bases and V 3 bases, and 5 bases lay outside the gene matches.

The chain carries TRBV19 and TRBJ1-1; 7 nucleotides line up with TRBD1. The germline V gene has CDR1 LNHDA and CDR2 SQIVND (reference sequence). Losses at the gene ends were 5 bases for V and 1 base for J; bases not matched to a gene: 7. CDR3 length: 15 residues. The CDR3 region is CASSGPGQPNTEAFF. Written as DNA, the CDR3 is TGTGCCAGTAGTGGCCCGGGACAGCCGAACACTGAAGCTTTCTTT.